This T cell receptor (beta chain) comes out of a study of shared clonotypes between healthy human individuals. As for the study in general: Three CD4 naive, three CD4 memory, two CD8 naive and one CD8 memory plate were used per donor.

Turning to this clone: Other DNA sequences in the same sample also yield this CDR3.

Recent vaccinations or acute infections were absent in the healthy HIV-negative adult donors. Among the donors, all were Caucasian adults who lived in Nashville, Tennessee. The CDR3 extends over 11 amino acids. CDR1 and CDR2 (germline): SGHDT, YYEEEE. Trimming removed 0 bases at V and 10 bases at J, with 5 bases between. Replicate sorted-subset PCRs were loaded with 150 to 200 ng DNA, tens of thousands of T cell genomes. Here immunoSEQ multiplex PCR was the method, and the copy in TCRdb shows in-frame clones only, minus some. The sample consists of some 2,500,000 clones, roughly 93% of them appearing once.

J is TRBJ2-1 and V is TRBV5-6; D possibly corresponds to TRBD2 (5 bases). The source of this sequence is a man between 18 and 29 years old in good health. Some clones in this sample may be carry-over from other donors' samples. Sequenced input: naive CD4+ T cells from PBMCs. Subset indicated: CD45RA+ positively selected. The CDR3 coding sequence is TGTGCCAGCAGCTTGGGCGGGGAGCAGTTCTTC. Translated: CASSLGGEQFF. Full variable domain (outside the CDR3, taken from reference TRBV5-6 and TRBJ2-1): DAGVTQSPTHLIKTRGQQVTLRCSPKSGHDTVSWYQQALGQGPQFIFQYYEEEERQRGNFPDRFSGHQFPNYSSELNVNALLLGDSALYLCASSLGGEQFFGPGTRLTVL.